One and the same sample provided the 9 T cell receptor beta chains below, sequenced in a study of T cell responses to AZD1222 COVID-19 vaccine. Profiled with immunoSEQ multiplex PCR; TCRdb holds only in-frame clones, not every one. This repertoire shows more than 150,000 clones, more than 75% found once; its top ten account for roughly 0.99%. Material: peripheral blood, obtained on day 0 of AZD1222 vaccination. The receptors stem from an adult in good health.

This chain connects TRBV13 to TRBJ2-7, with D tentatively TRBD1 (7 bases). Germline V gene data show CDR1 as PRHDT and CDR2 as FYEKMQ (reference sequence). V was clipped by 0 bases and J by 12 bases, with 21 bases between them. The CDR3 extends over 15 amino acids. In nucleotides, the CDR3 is TGTGCCAGCAGCTTAGGCCTGGCAGGGGGGCAACACGGGTACTTC. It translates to CASSLGLAGGQHGYF.

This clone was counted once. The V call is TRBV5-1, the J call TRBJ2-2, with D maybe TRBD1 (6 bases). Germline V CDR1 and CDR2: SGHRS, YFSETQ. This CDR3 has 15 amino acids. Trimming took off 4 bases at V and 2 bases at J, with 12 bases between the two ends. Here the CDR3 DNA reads TGCGCCAGCAGCCTTAGGACAGCAAACACCGGGGAGCTGTTTTTT. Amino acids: CASSLRTANTGELFF.

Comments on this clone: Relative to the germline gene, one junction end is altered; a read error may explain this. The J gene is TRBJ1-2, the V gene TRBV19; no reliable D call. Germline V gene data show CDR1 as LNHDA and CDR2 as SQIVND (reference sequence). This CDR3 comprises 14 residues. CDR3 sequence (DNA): TGTGCCAGTAGTTTAGACGGACGGAACTATGGCTACACCTTC. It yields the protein CASSLDGRNYGYTF.

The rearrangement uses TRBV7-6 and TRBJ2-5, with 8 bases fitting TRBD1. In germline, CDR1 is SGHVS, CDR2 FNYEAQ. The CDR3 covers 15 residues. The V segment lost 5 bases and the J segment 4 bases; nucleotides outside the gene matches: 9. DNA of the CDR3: TGTGCCAGCAGCCCACCAGGACAGGGTGGAGAGACCCAGTACTTC. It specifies CASSPPGQGGETQYF.

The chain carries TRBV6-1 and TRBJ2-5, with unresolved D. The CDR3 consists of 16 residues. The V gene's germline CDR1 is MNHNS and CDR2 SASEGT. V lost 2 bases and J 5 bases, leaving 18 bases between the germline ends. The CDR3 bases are TGTGCCAGCAGTGAATTGAGGACCGGCCGGGTCGAGACCCAGTACTTC. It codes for CASSELRTGRVETQYF.

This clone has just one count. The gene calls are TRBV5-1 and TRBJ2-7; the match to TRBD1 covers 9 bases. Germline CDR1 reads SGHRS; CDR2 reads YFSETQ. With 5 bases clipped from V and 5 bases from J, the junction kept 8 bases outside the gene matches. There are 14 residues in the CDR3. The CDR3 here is CASSPTGGINEQYF. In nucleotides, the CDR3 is TGCGCCAGCAGTCCGACAGGGGGGATCAACGAGCAGTACTTC. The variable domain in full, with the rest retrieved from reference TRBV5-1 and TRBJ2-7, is KAGVTQTPRYLIKTRGQQVTLSCSPISGHRSVSWYQQTPGQGLQFLFEYFSETQRNKGNFPGRFSGRQFSNSRSEMNVSTLELGDSALYLCASSPTGGINEQYFGPGTRLTVT.

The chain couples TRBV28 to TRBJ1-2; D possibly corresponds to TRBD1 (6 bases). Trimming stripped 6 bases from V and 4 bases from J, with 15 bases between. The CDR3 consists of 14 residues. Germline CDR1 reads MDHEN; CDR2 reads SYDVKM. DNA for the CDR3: TGTGCCAGCAGAACTCACGGACAGTCCTATGGCTACACCTTC. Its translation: CASRTHGQSYGYTF.

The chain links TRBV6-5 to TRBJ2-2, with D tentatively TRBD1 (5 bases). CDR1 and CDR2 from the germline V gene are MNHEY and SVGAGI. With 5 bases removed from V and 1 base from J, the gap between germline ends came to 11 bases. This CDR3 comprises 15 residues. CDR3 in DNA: TGTGCCAGCAGTACAGGACGGAAGAACACCGGGGAGCTGTTTTTT. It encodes CASSTGRKNTGELFF.

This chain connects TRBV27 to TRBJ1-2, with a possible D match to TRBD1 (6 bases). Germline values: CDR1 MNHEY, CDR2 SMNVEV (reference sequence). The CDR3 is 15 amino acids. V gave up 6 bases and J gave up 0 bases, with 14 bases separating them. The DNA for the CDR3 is TGTGCCAGCAGCAAGAGGGGGGGATCTAACTATGGCTACACCTTC. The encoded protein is CASSKRGGSNYGYTF.